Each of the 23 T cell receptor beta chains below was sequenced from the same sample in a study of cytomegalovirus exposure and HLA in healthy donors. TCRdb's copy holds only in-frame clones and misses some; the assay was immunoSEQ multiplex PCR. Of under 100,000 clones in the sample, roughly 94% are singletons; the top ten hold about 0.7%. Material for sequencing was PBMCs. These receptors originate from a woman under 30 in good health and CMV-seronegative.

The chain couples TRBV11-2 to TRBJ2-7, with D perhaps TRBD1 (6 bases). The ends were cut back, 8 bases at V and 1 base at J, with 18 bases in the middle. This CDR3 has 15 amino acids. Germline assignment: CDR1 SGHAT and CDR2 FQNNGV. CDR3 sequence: CASQGPASGSYEQYF. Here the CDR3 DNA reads TGTGCCAGCCAGGGGCCCGCCTCGGGGTCCTACGAGCAGTACTTC.

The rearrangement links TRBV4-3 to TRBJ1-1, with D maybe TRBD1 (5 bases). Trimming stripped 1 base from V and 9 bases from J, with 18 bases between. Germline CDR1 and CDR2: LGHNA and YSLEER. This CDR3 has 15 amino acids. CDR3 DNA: TGCGCCAGCAGCCAAGTTAATCGGGGGGAAAGTCAAGCTTTCTTT. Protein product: CASSQVNRGESQAFF.

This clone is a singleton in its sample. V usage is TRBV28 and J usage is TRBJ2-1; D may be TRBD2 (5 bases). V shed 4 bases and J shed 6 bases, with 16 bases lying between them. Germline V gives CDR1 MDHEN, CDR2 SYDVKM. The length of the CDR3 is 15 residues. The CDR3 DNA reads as TGTGCCAGCAGTTCGACGACTCATCGGGGCAATGAGCAGTTCTTC. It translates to CASSSTTHRGNEQFF.

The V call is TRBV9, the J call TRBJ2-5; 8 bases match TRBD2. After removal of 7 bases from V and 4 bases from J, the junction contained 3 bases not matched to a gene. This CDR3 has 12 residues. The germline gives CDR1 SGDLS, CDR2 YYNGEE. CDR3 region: CASALAGETQYF. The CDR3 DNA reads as TGTGCCAGCGCTCTAGCGGGAGAGACCCAGTACTTC.

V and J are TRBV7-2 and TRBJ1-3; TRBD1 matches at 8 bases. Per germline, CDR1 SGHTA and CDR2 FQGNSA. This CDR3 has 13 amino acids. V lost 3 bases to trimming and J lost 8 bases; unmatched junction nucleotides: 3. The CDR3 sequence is CASSFGQGHTIYF. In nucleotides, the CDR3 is TGTGCCAGCAGCTTCGGACAGGGCCACACCATATATTTT.

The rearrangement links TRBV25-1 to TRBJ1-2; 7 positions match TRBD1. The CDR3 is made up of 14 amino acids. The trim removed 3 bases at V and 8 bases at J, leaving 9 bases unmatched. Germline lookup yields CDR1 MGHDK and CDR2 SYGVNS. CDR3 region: CASSDPRGASGYTF. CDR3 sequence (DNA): TGTGCCAGCAGTGATCCCAGGGGGGCCTCAGGCTACACCTTC.

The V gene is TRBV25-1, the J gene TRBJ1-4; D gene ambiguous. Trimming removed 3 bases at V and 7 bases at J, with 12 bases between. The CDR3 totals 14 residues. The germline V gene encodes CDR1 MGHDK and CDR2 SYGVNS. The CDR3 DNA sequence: TGTGCCAGCAGTGACTCCGTCCTAGGTGAAAAACTGTTTTTT. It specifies CASSDSVLGEKLFF.

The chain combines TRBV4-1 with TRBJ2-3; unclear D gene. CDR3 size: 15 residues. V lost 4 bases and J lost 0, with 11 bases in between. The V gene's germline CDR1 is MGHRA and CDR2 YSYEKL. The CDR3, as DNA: TGCGCCAGCAGCCCGACAAGCAGGAGCACAGATACGCAGTATTTT. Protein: CASSPTSRSTDTQYF.

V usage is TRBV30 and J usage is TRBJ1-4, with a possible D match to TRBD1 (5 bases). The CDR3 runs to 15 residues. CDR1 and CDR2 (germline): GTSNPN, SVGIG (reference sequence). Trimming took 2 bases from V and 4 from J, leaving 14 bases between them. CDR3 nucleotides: TGTGCCTGGAGTACCCGCGGGACTAATAATGAAAAACTGTTTTTT. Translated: CAWSTRGTNNEKLFF.

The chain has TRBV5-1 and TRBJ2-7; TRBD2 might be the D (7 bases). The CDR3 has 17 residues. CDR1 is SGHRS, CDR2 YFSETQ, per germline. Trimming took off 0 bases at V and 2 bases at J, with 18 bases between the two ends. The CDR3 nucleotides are TGCGCCAGCAGCTTGGGATCGGGGGGCCCTCCCCCCTACGAGCAGTACTTC. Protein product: CASSLGSGGPPPYEQYF.

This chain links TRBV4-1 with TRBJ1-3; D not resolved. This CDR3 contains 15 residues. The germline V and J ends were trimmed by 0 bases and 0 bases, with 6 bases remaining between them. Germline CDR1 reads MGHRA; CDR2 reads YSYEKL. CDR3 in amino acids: CASSQDPGSGNTIYF. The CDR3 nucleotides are TGCGCCAGCAGCCAAGATCCGGGCTCTGGAAACACCATATATTTT.

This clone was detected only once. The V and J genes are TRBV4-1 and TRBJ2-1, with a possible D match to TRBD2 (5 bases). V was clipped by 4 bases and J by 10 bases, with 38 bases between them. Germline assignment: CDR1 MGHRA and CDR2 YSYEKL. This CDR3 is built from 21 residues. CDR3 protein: CASSRPSWEPGFKMFSWEQFF. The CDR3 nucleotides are TGCGCCAGCAGCCGACCTTCTTGGGAGCCCGGATTTAAAATGTTTAGTTGGGAGCAGTTCTTC.

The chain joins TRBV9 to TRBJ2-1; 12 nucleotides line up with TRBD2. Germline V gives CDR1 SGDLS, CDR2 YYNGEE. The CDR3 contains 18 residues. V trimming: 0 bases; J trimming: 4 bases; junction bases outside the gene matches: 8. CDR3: CASSVAKTSGSLYNEQFF. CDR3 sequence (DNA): TGTGCCAGCAGCGTAGCTAAGACTAGCGGGAGCTTATACAATGAGCAGTTCTTC.

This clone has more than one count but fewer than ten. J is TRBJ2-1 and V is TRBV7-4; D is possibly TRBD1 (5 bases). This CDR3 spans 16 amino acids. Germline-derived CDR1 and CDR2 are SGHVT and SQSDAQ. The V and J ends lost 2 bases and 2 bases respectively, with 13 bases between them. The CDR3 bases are TGTGCCAGCAGCTTATATTTGACAGTGGCCTACAATGAGCAGTTCTTC. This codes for CASSLYLTVAYNEQFF.

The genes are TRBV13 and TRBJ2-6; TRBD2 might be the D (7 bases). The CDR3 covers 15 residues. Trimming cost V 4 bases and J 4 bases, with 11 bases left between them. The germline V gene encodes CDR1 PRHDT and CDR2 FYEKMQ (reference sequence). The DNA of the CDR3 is TGTGCCAGCAGCTCCCGGGGGGCAGGGGCCAACGTCCTGACTTTC. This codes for CASSSRGAGANVLTF.

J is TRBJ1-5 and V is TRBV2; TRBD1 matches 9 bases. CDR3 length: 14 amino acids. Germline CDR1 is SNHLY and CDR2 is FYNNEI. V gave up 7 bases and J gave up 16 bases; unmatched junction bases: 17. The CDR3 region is CASIRDRGSTSHHF. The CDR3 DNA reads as TGTGCCAGCATTAGAGACAGGGGGTCTACCTCGCACCATTTT. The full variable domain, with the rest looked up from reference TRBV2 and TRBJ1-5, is EPEVTQTPSHQVTQMGQEVILRCVPISNHLYFYWYRQILGQKVEFLVSFYNNEISEKSEIFDDQFSVERPDGSNFTLKIRSTKLEDSAMYFCASIRDRGSTSHHFGDGTRLSIL.

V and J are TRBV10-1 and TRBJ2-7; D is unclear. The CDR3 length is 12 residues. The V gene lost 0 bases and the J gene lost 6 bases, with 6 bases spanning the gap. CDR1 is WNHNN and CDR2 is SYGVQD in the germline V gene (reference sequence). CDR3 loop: CASSESSLEQYF. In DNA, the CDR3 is TGCGCCAGCAGTGAGTCTTCCCTCGAGCAGTACTTC.

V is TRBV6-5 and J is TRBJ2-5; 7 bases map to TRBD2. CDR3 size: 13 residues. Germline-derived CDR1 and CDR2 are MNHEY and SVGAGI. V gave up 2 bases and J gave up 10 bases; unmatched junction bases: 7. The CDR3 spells CASSYGGVAGQYF. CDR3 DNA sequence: TGTGCCAGCAGTTACGGCGGGGTAGCGGGCCAGTACTTC.

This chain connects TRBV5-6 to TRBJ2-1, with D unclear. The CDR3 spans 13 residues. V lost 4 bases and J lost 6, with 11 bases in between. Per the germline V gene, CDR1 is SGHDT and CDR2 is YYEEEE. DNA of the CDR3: TGTGCCAGCAGCCCGGAGTCTAGCAATGAGCAGTTCTTC. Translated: CASSPESSNEQFF.

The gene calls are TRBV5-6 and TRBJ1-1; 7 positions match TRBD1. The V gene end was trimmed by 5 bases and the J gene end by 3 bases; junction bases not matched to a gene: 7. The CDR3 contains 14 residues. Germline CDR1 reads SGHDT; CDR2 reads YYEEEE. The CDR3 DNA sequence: TGTGCCAGCAGGACGACAGGGTGGGACACTGAAGCTTTCTTT. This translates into CASRTTGWDTEAFF.

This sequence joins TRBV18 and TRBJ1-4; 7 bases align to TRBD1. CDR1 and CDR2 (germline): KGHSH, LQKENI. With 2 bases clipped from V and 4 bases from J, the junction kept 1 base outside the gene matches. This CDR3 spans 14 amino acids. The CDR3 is CASSPGTVNEKLFF. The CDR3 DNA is TGTGCCAGCTCACCAGGGACAGTTAATGAAAAACTGTTTTTT.

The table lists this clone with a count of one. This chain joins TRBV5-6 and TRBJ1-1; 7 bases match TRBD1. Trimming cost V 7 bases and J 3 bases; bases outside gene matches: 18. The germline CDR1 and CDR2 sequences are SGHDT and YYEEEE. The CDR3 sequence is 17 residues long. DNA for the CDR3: TGTGCCAGCGGCAGCTTGGGGAAGAGGGGGCTTTACACTGAAGCTTTCTTT. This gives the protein CASGSLGKRGLYTEAFF.

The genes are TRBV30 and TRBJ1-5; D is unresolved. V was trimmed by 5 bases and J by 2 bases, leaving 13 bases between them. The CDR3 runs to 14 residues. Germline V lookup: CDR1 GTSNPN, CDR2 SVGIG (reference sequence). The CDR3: CAWGLSGGNQPQHF. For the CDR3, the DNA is TGTGCCTGGGGGTTAAGCGGTGGCAATCAGCCCCAGCATTTT.